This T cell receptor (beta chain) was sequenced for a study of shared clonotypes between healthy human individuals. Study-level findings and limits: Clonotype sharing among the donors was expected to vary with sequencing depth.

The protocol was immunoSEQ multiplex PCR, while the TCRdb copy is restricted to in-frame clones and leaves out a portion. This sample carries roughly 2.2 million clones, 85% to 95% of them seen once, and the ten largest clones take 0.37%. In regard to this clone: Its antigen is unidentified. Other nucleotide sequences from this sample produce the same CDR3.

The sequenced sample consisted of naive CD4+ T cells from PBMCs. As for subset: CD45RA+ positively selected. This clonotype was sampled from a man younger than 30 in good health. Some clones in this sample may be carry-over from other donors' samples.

CDR3 DNA: TGTGCCAGCTCACCGACGGGGTCTGGGGCCAACGTCCTGACTTTC. Its translation: CASSPTGSGANVLTF. This rearrangement joins TRBV18 to TRBJ2-6; weak D call: TRBD2 (5 bases). The V end lost 3 bases, the J end lost 1 base, and 7 bases lay between the germline ends. CDR1 is KGHSH, CDR2 LQKENI, per germline. The CDR3 sequence is 15 residues long. Filled out from reference TRBV18 and TRBJ2-6, the complete variable domain reads NAGVMQNPRHLVRRRGQEARLRCSPMKGHSHVYWYRQLPEEGLKFMVYLQKENIIDESGMPKERFSAEFPKEGPSILRIQQVVRGDSAAYFCASSPTGSGANVLTFGAGSRLTVL.